This T cell receptor beta chain was documented in a study of T-cell reconstitution after alpha-beta-depleted transplantation in children. Unique molecular identifiers were incorporated during preparation of the TCRbeta library. In TCRdb, the PCR reads were re-called with MiXCR into one record per CDR3 protein. This sample has about 22,000 distinct CDR3 sequences, with roughly a tenth found just once. V lost 8 bases, J lost 4 bases, and 8 bases stayed unmatched. Germline values: CDR1 MNHEY, CDR2 SMNVEV (reference sequence). The CDR3 sequence is 13 residues long. Judged by abundance, this clonotype is medium-sized.

This TCR derives from a human donor who donated a stem cell graft to a child with chronic granulomatous disease. V usage is TRBV27 and J usage is TRBJ2-7; 7 bases line up with TRBD2. The sample was PBMCs from the stem cell graft donor, taken from the stem cell graft. The CDR3 here is CASGRERLYEQYF. CDR3 DNA sequence: TGTGCCAGCGGGCGGGAGAGGTTATACGAGCAGTACTTC.